The clone carrying this T cell receptor (beta chain) was observed a single time. The V gene's germline CDR1 is SGHAT and CDR2 FQNNGV. This CDR3 is built from 13 residues. V shed 0 bases and J shed 7 bases, with 7 bases lying between them. This table comes from immunoSEQ multiplex PCR, and its TCRdb copy is limited to in-frame clones, with some not included. This sample yields 25,000 to 30,000 clones, of which about 83% are seen a single time; more than 7.5% belongs to the top ten. The data are from a study of T cell changes during pregnancy in multiple sclerosis. The receptor comes from a female donor with multiple sclerosis, enrolled in a pregnancy study. The chain is built from TRBV11-2 and TRBJ1-5; D remains ambiguous. Sequenced here: CD8+ T cells from peripheral blood mononuclear cells, sampled after pregnancy. The CDR3 here is CASSLEARQPQHF. In DNA form, the CDR3 reads TGTGCCAGCAGCTTAGAGGCTCGACAGCCCCAGCATTTT.